These 20 T cell receptor beta chains share one sample of origin, sequenced in a study of blood T cells in healthy people across ages. The authors ran a second PCR of 7 to 11 cycles using a sample-barcoded 5' primer and a J-beta primer mix. From the 5' RACE reads, TCRdb called clonotypes with MiXCR, one entry per CDR3 protein. The sample has around 1,800,000 distinct CDR3 sequences, roughly 43% seen once; the top ten hold 20% to 25%. Sample: blood. These receptors all come from a human donor in good health.

This clonotype was detected ten times or more. This sequence joins TRBV29-1 and TRBJ1-2; D is undetermined. This CDR3 has 13 residues. Germline CDR1 and CDR2: SQVTM and ANQGSEA. V was cut by 3 bases and J by 3 bases, with 11 bases left in between. CDR3 nucleotide sequence: TGCAGCGTTGAGATCGCTGACTACTATGGCTACACCTTC. Protein product: CSVEIADYYGYTF.

The J gene is TRBJ2-7, the V gene TRBV12-3 or TRBV12-4, with TRBD2 as a possible D gene (7 bases). The CDR3 sequence is 14 residues long. Trimming left V 10 bases short and J 0 bases short, with 16 bases between. The CDR3 DNA sequence: TGTGCCACCCAGGAGGGGGGGATCTCCTACGAGCAGTACTTC. This encodes CATQEGGISYEQYF.

This clonotype has just a few counts. J is TRBJ1-5 and V is TRBV6-2 or TRBV6-3, with D maybe TRBD1 (6 bases). The ends were cut back, 6 bases at V and 2 bases at J, with 20 bases in the middle. The length of the CDR3 is 17 residues. From germline, CDR1 is MNHEY and CDR2 SVGEGT. CDR3: CASRELQGSIRNQPQHF. The DNA of the CDR3 is TGTGCCAGCAGAGAGCTTCAGGGGTCCATCCGCAATCAGCCCCAGCATTTT.

This clonotype has only a few counts. Mismatch with germline at one junction end may stem from a read error. The gene calls are TRBV7-2 and TRBJ2-3, with a possible D match to TRBD2 (6 bases). Germline V gene lookup returns CDR1 SGHTA and CDR2 FQGNSA. The CDR3 covers 15 residues. This CDR3 is CASSLDGTPPSTRYF. CDR3 nucleotide sequence: TGTGCCAGCAGCTTAGACGGGACTCCCCCCAGTACGCGGTATTTT.

The chain employs TRBV12-3 or TRBV12-4 and TRBJ1-4; D is possibly TRBD1 (5 bases). This CDR3 is built from 14 residues. Between the trimmed V and J ends, which lost 5 bases and 5 bases, there was a span of 12 bases. The CDR3 loop reads CASSKTALNEKLFF. In nucleotides, the CDR3 is TGTGCCAGCAGTAAGACAGCCCTAAATGAAAAACTGTTTTTT.

This clonotype has a count of ten or more. The genes are TRBV25-1 and TRBJ2-7; the D call may be TRBD1 or TRBD2 (5 bases each). Germline CDR1 MGHDK, CDR2 SYGVNS. The V end lost 6 bases, the J end lost 3 bases, and 12 bases lay between the germline ends. This CDR3 spans 13 amino acids. CDR3: CASRGTEDYEQYF. The CDR3 nucleotides read TGTGCCAGCAGGGGGACGGAAGACTACGAGCAGTACTTC.

CDR3: CATSDPGGEHQETQYF. Written as DNA, the CDR3 is TGTGCCACCAGTGATCCAGGGGGCGAGCATCAAGAGACCCAGTACTTC. The rearrangement joins TRBV24-1 to TRBJ2-5; 8 bases are a match to TRBD1. CDR1 is KGHDR, CDR2 SFDVKD, per germline. The CDR3 length is 16 residues. Trimming at V came to 3 bases and at J to 2 bases, leaving 7 bases not matched to a gene.

The V and J genes are TRBV27 and TRBJ2-7; 8 positions match TRBD2. CDR1 and CDR2 (germline): MNHEY, SMNVEV (reference sequence). The V segment lost 5 bases and the J segment 1 base; nucleotides outside the gene matches: 4. The CDR3 is made up of 14 amino acids. CDR3 sequence reads: CASSQRGSSYEQYF. The CDR3 DNA is TGTGCCAGCAGTCAGCGGGGGTCTTCCTACGAGCAGTACTTC.

This clonotype was counted between two and nine times. The V call is TRBV25-1, the J call TRBJ2-6; 7 bases align to TRBD1. There are 18 residues in the CDR3. J lost 0 bases, V lost 4 bases, and 9 bases had no gene match. Per germline, CDR1 MGHDK and CDR2 SYGVNS. CDR3 region: CASSARQGINSGANVLTF. DNA for the CDR3: TGTGCCAGCAGTGCCCGACAGGGAATTAACTCTGGGGCCAACGTCCTGACTTTC.

The chain has TRBV4-3 and TRBJ2-5, with D perhaps TRBD1 or TRBD2 (5 bases each). Trimming cost V 0 bases and J 1 base, with 12 bases left between them. The CDR3 runs to 16 residues. The germline V gene has CDR1 LGHNA and CDR2 YSLEER. CDR3 amino acids: CASSQDLAGTQETQYF. CDR3 DNA: TGCGCCAGCAGCCAAGATCTGGCAGGGACCCAAGAGACCCAGTACTTC.

There are a few counts of this clonotype. V gene TRBV20-1 combines with J gene TRBJ1-4, with D hard to call. Germline values: CDR1 DFQATT, CDR2 SNEGSKA (reference sequence). The germline V and J ends were trimmed by 6 bases and 5 bases, with 13 bases remaining between them. The CDR3 covers 13 residues. This CDR3 reads CSARKFENEKLFF. DNA for the CDR3: TGCAGTGCCCGCAAATTCGAAAATGAAAAACTGTTTTTT.

This clonotype was seen at least ten times. The V gene is TRBV28, the J gene TRBJ2-7, with 7 nucleotides matching TRBD1. Germline V gene sequence: CDR1 MDHEN, CDR2 SYDVKM. The ends lost 10 bases at V and 2 bases at J; junction bases unmatched: 8. This CDR3 spans 13 amino acids. The CDR3 loop reads CATRPGQTYEQYF. CDR3 DNA sequence: TGTGCCACCCGTCCGGGACAGACCTACGAGCAGTACTTC.

This clonotype was observed a handful of times. V usage is TRBV7-9 and J usage is TRBJ2-5; D gene ambiguous. This CDR3 has 13 residues. Germline CDR1 is SEHNR and CDR2 is FQNEAQ (reference sequence). The V end was cut by 5 bases, the J end by 0 bases, with 7 bases between. This CDR3 reads CASSPLNQETQYF. The CDR3 nucleotides read TGTGCCAGCAGCCCCCTGAACCAAGAGACCCAGTACTTC.

The count of this clonotype is one. The chain combines TRBV4-2 with TRBJ2-6, with TRBD2 identical over 9 bases. CDR1 LGHNA and CDR2 YNFKEQ come from the germline V gene. This CDR3 has 17 residues. V shed 0 bases, J shed 2 bases, and the junction held 2 bases outside the gene matches. The CDR3: CASSQDPSGTGANVLTF. For the CDR3, the DNA is TGTGCCAGCAGCCAAGACCCTAGCGGGACTGGGGCCAACGTCCTGACTTTC.

A few counts support this clonotype. The chain joins TRBV7-2 to TRBJ1-2; D may be TRBD1 (5 bases). CDR1 SGHTA and CDR2 FQGNSA come from the germline V gene. V was pared by 6 bases and J by 8 bases, with 16 bases between. There are 13 residues in the CDR3. The CDR3 DNA follows: TGTGCCAGCAGACAATGGGACGTAGGGGGCTACACCTTC. Translating gives CASRQWDVGGYTF.

This chain links TRBV12-3 or TRBV12-4 with TRBJ1-2, with D unresolved. The length of the CDR3 is 13 residues. Trimming took off 5 bases at V and 2 bases at J, with 9 bases between the two ends. The CDR3 sequence is CASSIHRNYGYTF. CDR3 DNA: TGTGCCAGCAGTATCCATAGAAACTATGGCTACACCTTC.

The chain combines TRBV13 with TRBJ2-7; weak D call: TRBD1 (5 bases). The germline V and J ends were trimmed by 5 bases and 2 bases, with 16 bases remaining between them. CDR3 size: 15 residues. From germline, CDR1 is PRHDT and CDR2 FYEKMQ (reference sequence). The CDR3 bases are TGTGCCAGCAGCGGGCGTGGGGCCGCCACCTACGAGCAGTACTTC. Its protein product is CASSGRGAATYEQYF. Full variable domain (remainder filled in from reference TRBV13 and TRBJ2-7): AAGVIQSPRHLIKEKRETATLKCYPIPRHDTVYWYQQGPGQDPQFLISFYEKMQSDKGSIPDRFSAQQFSDYHSELNMSSLELGDSALYFCASSGRGAATYEQYFGPGTRLTVT.

In its sample, this clonotype was seen a few times. This chain connects TRBV20-1 to TRBJ2-1; D perhaps matches TRBD2 (6 bases). The CDR3 is 15 amino acids. Germline lookup yields CDR1 DFQATT and CDR2 SNEGSKA (reference sequence). The V gene lost 5 bases and the J gene lost 5 bases, with 19 bases spanning the gap. CDR3 residues: CSAVPLERVNNEQFF. In DNA form, the CDR3 reads TGCAGTGCTGTCCCCTTGGAGCGGGTCAACAATGAGCAGTTCTTC.

This clonotype was picked up a small number of times. The rearrangement joins TRBV7-2 to TRBJ2-6, with TRBD1 matching over 8 bases. There are 20 residues in the CDR3. V lost 3 bases and J lost 0; bases outside the gene matches: 13. Germline loops: CDR1 SGHTA, CDR2 FQGNSA. This chain's CDR3 is CASSLPNTRQGSSGANVLTF. Here the CDR3 DNA reads TGTGCCAGCAGCTTGCCGAATACTCGACAGGGGTCCTCTGGGGCCAACGTCCTGACTTTC.

This clonotype has more than one count but fewer than ten. The chain recombines TRBV9 with TRBJ1-2; no reliable D call. Germline V gene data show CDR1 as SGDLS and CDR2 as YYNGEE. With 7 bases removed from V and 0 bases from J, the gap between germline ends came to 13 bases. CDR3 length: 14 amino acids. For the CDR3, the DNA is TGTGCCAGCGTAGGAAAAGGGTCTAACTATGGCTACACCTTC. It yields the protein CASVGKGSNYGYTF.